These 24 T cell receptor beta chains originate from one sample sequenced in a study of T cell repertoires in cytomegalovirus infection. TCRdb reprocessed the reads via MiXCR and lists one record per CDR3 protein. The top ten hold roughly 10% of the sample, which has 450,000 to 600,000 distinct CDR3 sequences, about 10% seen once. The sequenced material came from PBMCs. The receptors shown here come from a human donor in good health (CMV status not recorded). Some clones in this sample may be carry-over from other donors' samples.

This clonotype was seen ten or more times. The rearrangement uses TRBV7-2 and TRBJ2-7, with a tentative D call TRBD1 (5 bases). The V gene's germline CDR1 is SGHTA and CDR2 FQGNSA. The V end was cut by 1 base, the J end by 2 bases, with 12 bases between. The CDR3 runs 15 residues. CDR3 sequence reads: CASSLVPGPPYEQYF. CDR3 DNA sequence: TGTGCCAGCAGCTTAGTCCCAGGGCCCCCCTACGAGCAGTACTTC.

This clonotype was seen a handful of times. V usage is TRBV7-9 and J usage is TRBJ2-1; D may correspond to TRBD1 or TRBD2 (5 bases each). Trimming removed 5 bases at V and 0 bases at J, with 14 bases between. The CDR3 sequence is 16 residues long. The germline CDR1 and CDR2 sequences are SEHNR and FQNEAQ (reference sequence). The CDR3 DNA follows: TGTGCCAGCAGCCGGGACCTGAGTAGCTCCTACAATGAGCAGTTCTTC. Translation: CASSRDLSSSYNEQFF.

The sample holds many counts of this clonotype. The rearrangement uses TRBV29-1 and TRBJ2-1, with 11 positions matching TRBD2. V lost 7 bases and J lost 4; bases outside the gene matches: 6. Germline-derived CDR1 and CDR2 are SQVTM and ANQGSEA. The CDR3 is made up of 14 amino acids. DNA of the CDR3: TGCAGCGCTCTAGCGGGAGGACTATACAATGAGCAGTTCTTC. This translates into CSALAGGLYNEQFF.

J is TRBJ1-5 and V is TRBV12-3 or TRBV12-4; D is unresolved. The CDR3 sequence is 12 residues long. V was clipped by 0 bases and J by 10 bases, with 7 bases between them. CDR3 sequence: CASSLAIVPQHF. The CDR3 DNA is TGTGCCAGCAGTTTAGCGATAGTACCCCAGCATTTT.

Many counts were recorded for this clonotype. The chain couples TRBV9 to TRBJ1-6; D gene unclear. Germline CDR1 SGDLS, CDR2 YYNGEE. CDR3 length equals 13 residues. Between the trimmed V and J ends, which lost 5 bases and 6 bases, there was a span of 9 bases. CDR3 nucleotides: TGTGCCAGCAGTGGCCCCTCTAATTCACCCCTCCACTTT. It is translated as CASSGPSNSPLHF.

This clonotype was detected many times. V and J are TRBV7-9 and TRBJ1-1; D gene ambiguous. V dropped 3 bases and J dropped 1 base, with 6 bases sitting between them. This CDR3 is built from 13 residues. CDR1 and CDR2 from the germline V gene are SEHNR and FQNEAQ (reference sequence). The CDR3 DNA is TGTGCCAGCAGCTTTCGAGAGAACACTGAAGCTTTCTTT. Residues: CASSFRENTEAFF. Full variable domain (missing parts from reference TRBV7-9 and TRBJ1-1): DTGVSQNPRHKITKRGQNVTFRCDPISEHNRLYWYRQTLGQGPEFLTYFQNEAQLEKSRLLSDRFSAERPKGSFSTLEIQRTEQGDSAMYLCASSFRENTEAFFGQGTRLTVV.

This clonotype was found many times. The CDR3 DNA follows: TGTGCCAGTAGACCCTTCGCGGCGAACACCGGGGAGCTGTTTTTT. Residues: CASRPFAANTGELFF. This rearrangement joins TRBV19 to TRBJ2-2; D remains ambiguous. Germline CDR1 and CDR2: LNHDA and SQIVND (reference sequence). The CDR3 is 15 residues long. V was pared by 6 bases and J by 0 bases, with 11 bases between.

This clonotype has just a few counts. The rearrangement links TRBV3-1 to TRBJ1-1; D perhaps matches TRBD1 (6 bases). Germline V gene sequence: CDR1 LGHDT, CDR2 YNNKEL (reference sequence). Trimming removed 8 bases at V and 3 bases at J, with 13 bases between. The CDR3 spans 13 residues. The CDR3 loop reads CASCNRDHTEAFF. CDR3 DNA: TGTGCCAGCTGCAACAGGGATCACACTGAAGCTTTCTTT.

This clonotype was seen ten or more times. The chain employs TRBV7-8 and TRBJ2-7; D gene ambiguous. The length of the CDR3 is 13 residues. With 4 bases removed from V and 5 bases from J, the gap between germline ends came to 12 bases. Germline assignment: CDR1 SGHVS and CDR2 FQNEAQ. The CDR3 coding sequence is TGTGCCAGCAGCTACGGTCAGTGGAACGAGCAGTACTTC. Translation: CASSYGQWNEQYF.

This clonotype was detected many times. The V call is TRBV20-1, the J call TRBJ2-1; 9 bases agree with TRBD2. The ends lost 3 bases at V and 3 bases at J; junction bases unmatched: 3. The CDR3 has 14 amino acids. The germline V gene encodes CDR1 DFQATT and CDR2 SNEGSKA (reference sequence). CDR3 amino acids: CSASRLAVYNEQFF. The CDR3 DNA is TGCAGTGCTAGCCGACTAGCGGTCTACAATGAGCAGTTCTTC.

The chain couples TRBV3-1 to TRBJ1-5; D call uncertain. CDR1 and CDR2 (germline): LGHDT, YNNKEL (reference sequence). The V end lost 1 base, the J end lost 3 bases, and 13 bases lay between the germline ends. There are 16 residues in the CDR3. In DNA form, the CDR3 reads TGTGCCAGCAGCCAAGGGCATACGGGAATCAATCAGCCCCAGCATTTT. Translation: CASSQGHTGINQPQHF.

This clonotype was counted between two and nine times. The V and J genes are TRBV12-3 or TRBV12-4 and TRBJ2-1, with TRBD1 matching over 12 bases. Unmatched junction bases numbered 10, after V lost 7 bases and J lost 6 bases. The CDR3 spans 16 residues. CDR3 protein: CASKTTGTGGFNEQFF. The CDR3 DNA follows: TGTGCCAGCAAAACAACCGGGACAGGGGGCTTCAATGAGCAGTTCTTC.

The table lists this clonotype with a few counts. The rearrangement uses TRBV3-1 and TRBJ1-4; 8 nucleotides line up with TRBD1. The CDR3 extends over 17 amino acids. With 3 bases clipped from V and 7 bases from J, the junction kept 13 bases outside the gene matches. CDR1 LGHDT and CDR2 YNNKEL come from the germline V gene (reference sequence). CDR3 residues: CASSHSTRTGGSEKLFF. The CDR3 coding sequence is TGTGCCAGCAGCCACTCAACCCGCACAGGGGGAAGTGAAAAACTGTTTTTT.

The V call is TRBV11-2, the J call TRBJ2-7, with TRBD2 matching 8 bases. Germline-derived CDR1 and CDR2 are SGHAT and FQNNGV. This CDR3 contains 16 residues. V trimming: 2 bases; J trimming: 0 bases; junction bases outside the gene matches: 6. DNA for the CDR3: TGTGCCAGCAGCTTACCCCCCAGCGGGAGCTCCTACGAGCAGTACTTC. Translating it yields CASSLPPSGSSYEQYF. Filled out from reference TRBV11-2 and TRBJ2-7, the complete variable domain reads EAGVAQSPRYKIIEKRQSVAFWCNPISGHATLYWYQQILGQGPKLLIQFQNNGVVDDSQLPKDRFSAERLKGVDSTLKIQPAKLEDSAVYLCASSLPPSGSSYEQYFGPGTRLTVT.

The chain employs TRBV5-1 and TRBJ2-5; TRBD2 is a possible D gene (6 bases). The CDR3 is 13 residues long. Trimming pared 4 bases from V and 9 bases from J, leaving 16 bases between. CDR1 SGHRS and CDR2 YFSETQ come from the germline V gene. CDR3 amino acids: CASSEPSWEAQYF. CDR3 in DNA: TGCGCCAGCAGCGAGCCTAGCTGGGAGGCCCAGTACTTC.

This rearrangement joins TRBV5-1 to TRBJ1-1; unclear D gene. The V gene's germline CDR1 is SGHRS and CDR2 YFSETQ. The ends were cut back, 0 bases at V and 6 bases at J, with 15 bases in the middle. CDR3 length: 15 amino acids. CDR3: CASSLVGDLRSEAFF. CDR3 bases: TGCGCCAGCAGCTTGGTAGGCGACCTTAGGTCTGAAGCTTTCTTT. The whole variable domain, filled in from reference TRBV5-1 and TRBJ1-1, reads KAGVTQTPRYLIKTRGQQVTLSCSPISGHRSVSWYQQTPGQGLQFLFEYFSETQRNKGNFPGRFSGRQFSNSRSEMNVSTLELGDSALYLCASSLVGDLRSEAFFGQGTRLTVV.

The table lists this clonotype with many counts. The chain employs TRBV27 and TRBJ2-5; D is unresolved. The germline V and J ends were trimmed by 5 bases and 0 bases, with 10 bases remaining between them. CDR1 MNHEY and CDR2 SMNVEV come from the germline V gene (reference sequence). This CDR3 is 14 amino acids long. The CDR3 sequence: CASSVGRNQETQYF. CDR3 DNA: TGTGCCAGCAGTGTTGGACGGAACCAAGAGACCCAGTACTTC.

This clonotype was observed a handful of times. The chain employs TRBV13 and TRBJ2-1, with 13 bases aligning to TRBD2. The junction had 16 bases not matched to a gene; V was cut back by 5 bases and J by 6 bases. CDR1 is PRHDT and CDR2 is FYEKMQ in the germline V gene (reference sequence). The CDR3 has 19 amino acids. The CDR3 is CASSPGLAGIGLLRNEQFF. In DNA form, the CDR3 reads TGTGCCAGCAGCCCGGGACTAGCGGGAATTGGCCTACTACGCAATGAGCAGTTCTTC.

V gene TRBV30 combines with J gene TRBJ2-1; TRBD1 aligns across 9 bases. Trimming cost V 4 bases and J 4 bases; bases outside gene matches: 11. Germline CDR1 and CDR2: GTSNPN and SVGIG (reference sequence). CDR3 length: 16 residues. The CDR3 protein is CAWTIAGQGNYNEQFF. The CDR3 DNA reads TGTGCCTGGACCATAGCCGGACAGGGGAATTACAATGAGCAGTTCTTC.

This clonotype was counted at least ten times. The chain carries TRBV10-3 and TRBJ2-7; possibly TRBD2 for D (5 bases). V lost 2 bases and J lost 1, with 9 bases in between. Germline V gene data show CDR1 as ENHRY and CDR2 as SYGVKD. There are 14 residues in the CDR3. The CDR3 protein is CAISEKRLSYEQYF. The CDR3 DNA follows: TGTGCCATCAGTGAGAAGCGGCTGTCCTACGAGCAGTACTTC.

This clonotype was seen repeatedly, ten times or more. The V and J genes are TRBV7-3 and TRBJ2-7, with D perhaps matching TRBD2 (6 bases). Germline lookup yields CDR1 SGHTA and CDR2 FQGTGA. The V end lost 3 bases, the J end lost 2 bases, and 11 bases lay between the germline ends. The CDR3 consists of 14 residues. The CDR3 DNA sequence: TGTGCCAGCAGCTTTGGAGGGGCCCCCTACGAGCAGTACTTC. Protein: CASSFGGAPYEQYF.

This clonotype was picked up many times. The chain is built from TRBV5-1 and TRBJ1-2; maybe TRBD1 (6 bases). This CDR3 is 15 amino acids long. Germline V lookup: CDR1 SGHRS, CDR2 YFSETQ. Trimming pared 1 base from V and 7 bases from J, leaving 17 bases between. CDR3 DNA: TGCGCCAGCAGCTTGACCGGGACAACAGACGGTGGCTACACCTTC. It yields the protein CASSLTGTTDGGYTF. Looking up the rest from reference TRBV5-1 and TRBJ1-2 gives the full variable domain: KAGVTQTPRYLIKTRGQQVTLSCSPISGHRSVSWYQQTPGQGLQFLFEYFSETQRNKGNFPGRFSGRQFSNSRSEMNVSTLELGDSALYLCASSLTGTTDGGYTFGSGTRLTVV.

V usage is TRBV15 and J usage is TRBJ2-6; D is ambiguous. This CDR3 has 13 residues. Germline loops: CDR1 LNHNV, CDR2 YYDKDF (reference sequence). Deletions cut 6 bases from V and 3 bases from J, with 6 bases between. The CDR3 nucleotides read TGTGCCACCAGGGAAGTTGGGGCCAACGTCCTGACTTTC. This translates into CATREVGANVLTF.

This clonotype appeared many times. The genes are TRBV6-5 and TRBJ1-1; D might be TRBD1 (5 bases). The CDR3 contains 14 residues. The V gene lost 0 bases and the J gene lost 1 base, with 6 bases spanning the gap. Germline lookup yields CDR1 MNHEY and CDR2 SVGAGI. This CDR3 is CASSYSQANTEAFF. The DNA for the CDR3 is TGTGCCAGCAGTTACTCACAGGCGAACACTGAAGCTTTCTTT.